The T cell receptor beta chain described here comes from a study of cytomegalovirus exposure and HLA in healthy donors. Study background: Early released data comprised around 80 million unique TCRs from HLA-typed donors. Study observations and caveats: Many donors carried some public TCRs, although rarity characterized most TCR sequences. Analysis performed later found 16,000 or so TCR beta sequences associated with HLA alleles at 0.05 false discovery rate. Judged likely to be a sequencing artifact was a cluster of highly shared sequence variants.

The study ran its PCR with 60 Vbeta and 13 Jbeta primers. Only in-frame clones appear in the TCRdb table, and some are missing; sequencing was by immunoSEQ multiplex PCR. Among 150,000 to 200,000 clones listed, around 81% were seen once. This clone appeared once. Its target is unknown. Germline assignment: CDR1 SNHLY and CDR2 FYNNEI. The CDR3 covers 13 residues. V was pared by 11 bases and J by 2 bases, with 12 bases between. Sequencing was done on a sample of PBMCs. J is TRBJ2-2 and V is TRBV2, with TRBD1 as a possible D gene (5 bases). The sequence was obtained from a man aged 40-49 years in good health and CMV-seronegative. CDR3: CAGHRENTGELFF. For the CDR3, the DNA is TGTGCCGGACATAGAGAAAACACCGGGGAGCTGTTTTTT.